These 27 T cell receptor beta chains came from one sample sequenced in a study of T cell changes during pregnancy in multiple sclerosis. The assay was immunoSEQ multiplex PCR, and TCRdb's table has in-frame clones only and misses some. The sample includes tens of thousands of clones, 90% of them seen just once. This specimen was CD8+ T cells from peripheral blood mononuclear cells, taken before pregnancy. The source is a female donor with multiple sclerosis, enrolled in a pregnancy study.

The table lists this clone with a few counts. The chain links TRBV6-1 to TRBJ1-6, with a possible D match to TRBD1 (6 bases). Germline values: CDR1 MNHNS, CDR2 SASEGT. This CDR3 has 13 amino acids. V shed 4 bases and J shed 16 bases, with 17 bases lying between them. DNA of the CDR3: TGTGCCAGCAGTGGGACAGCCGTTTCGGGACTCCACTTT. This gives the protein CASSGTAVSGLHF.

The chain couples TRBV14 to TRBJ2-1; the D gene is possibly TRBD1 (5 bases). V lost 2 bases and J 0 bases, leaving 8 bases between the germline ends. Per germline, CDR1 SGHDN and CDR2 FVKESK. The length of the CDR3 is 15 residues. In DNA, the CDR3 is TGTGCCAGCAGCCAATACAGGAGCTCCTACAATGAGCAGTTCTTC. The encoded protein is CASSQYRSSYNEQFF. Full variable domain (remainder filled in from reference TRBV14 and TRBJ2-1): EAGVTQFPSHSVIEKGQTVTLRCDPISGHDNLYWYRRVMGKEIKFLLHFVKESKQDESGMPNNRFLAERTGGTYSTLKVQPAELEDSGVYFCASSQYRSSYNEQFFGPGTRLTVL.

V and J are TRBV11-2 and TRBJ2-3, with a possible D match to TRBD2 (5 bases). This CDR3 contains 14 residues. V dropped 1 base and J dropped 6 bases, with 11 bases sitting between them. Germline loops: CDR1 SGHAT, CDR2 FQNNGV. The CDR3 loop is CASSLGRGRDTQYF. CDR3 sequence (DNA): TGTGCCAGCAGCTTAGGTCGGGGTAGGGATACGCAGTATTTT.

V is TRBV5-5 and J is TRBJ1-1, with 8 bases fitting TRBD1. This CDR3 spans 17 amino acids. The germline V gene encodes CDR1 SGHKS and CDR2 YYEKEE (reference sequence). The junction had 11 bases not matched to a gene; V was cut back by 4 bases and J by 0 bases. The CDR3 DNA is TGTGCCAGCAGCCGTGCAGGGACAGGCCACATGAACACTGAAGCTTTCTTT. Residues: CASSRAGTGHMNTEAFF.

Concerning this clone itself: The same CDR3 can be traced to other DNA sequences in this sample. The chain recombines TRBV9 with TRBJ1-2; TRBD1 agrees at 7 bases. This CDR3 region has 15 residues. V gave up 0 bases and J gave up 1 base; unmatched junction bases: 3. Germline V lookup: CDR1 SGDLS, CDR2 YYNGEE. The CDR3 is CASSVGTGVNYGYTF. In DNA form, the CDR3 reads TGTGCCAGCAGCGTAGGAACAGGGGTTAACTATGGCTACACCTTC.

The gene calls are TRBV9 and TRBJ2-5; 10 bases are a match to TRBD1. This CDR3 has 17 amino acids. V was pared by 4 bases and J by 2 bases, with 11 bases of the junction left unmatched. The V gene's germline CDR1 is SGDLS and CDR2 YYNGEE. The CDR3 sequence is CASSTRTGGPSQETQYF. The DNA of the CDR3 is TGTGCCAGCAGCACCCGGACAGGGGGGCCTTCTCAAGAGACCCAGTACTTC.

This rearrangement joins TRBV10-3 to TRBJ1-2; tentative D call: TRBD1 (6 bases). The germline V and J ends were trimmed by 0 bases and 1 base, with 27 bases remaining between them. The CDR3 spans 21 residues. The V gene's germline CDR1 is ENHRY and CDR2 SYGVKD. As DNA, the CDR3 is TGTGCCATCAGTGAGTCTTCCAGGGGAAGCTTTCCCACTAAAGTTAACTATGGCTACACCTTC. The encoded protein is CAISESSRGSFPTKVNYGYTF.

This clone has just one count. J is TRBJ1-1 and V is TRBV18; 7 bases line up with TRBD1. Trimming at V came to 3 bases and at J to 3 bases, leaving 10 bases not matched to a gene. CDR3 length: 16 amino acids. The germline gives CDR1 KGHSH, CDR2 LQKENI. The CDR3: CASSPRQGPLDTEAFF. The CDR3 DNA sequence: TGTGCCAGCTCACCTCGACAGGGTCCTTTGGACACTGAAGCTTTCTTT.

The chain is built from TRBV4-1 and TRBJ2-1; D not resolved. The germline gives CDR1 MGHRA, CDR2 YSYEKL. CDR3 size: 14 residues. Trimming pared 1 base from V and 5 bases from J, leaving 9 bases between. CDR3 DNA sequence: TGCGCCAGCAGCCAAGGAGCAGGCGACAATGAGCAGTTCTTC. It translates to CASSQGAGDNEQFF.

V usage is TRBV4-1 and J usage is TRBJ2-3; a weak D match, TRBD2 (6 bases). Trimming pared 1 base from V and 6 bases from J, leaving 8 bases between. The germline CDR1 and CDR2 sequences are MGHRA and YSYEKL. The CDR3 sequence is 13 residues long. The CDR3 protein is CASSQGRGDTQYF. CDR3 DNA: TGCGCCAGCAGCCAAGGCCGGGGGGATACGCAGTATTTT.

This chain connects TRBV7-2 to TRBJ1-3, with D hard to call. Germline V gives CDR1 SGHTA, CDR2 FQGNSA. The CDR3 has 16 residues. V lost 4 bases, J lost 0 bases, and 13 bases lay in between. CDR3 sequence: CASSSYIGSSGNTIYF. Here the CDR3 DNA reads TGTGCCAGCAGCTCGTACATAGGGAGCTCTGGAAACACCATATATTTT.

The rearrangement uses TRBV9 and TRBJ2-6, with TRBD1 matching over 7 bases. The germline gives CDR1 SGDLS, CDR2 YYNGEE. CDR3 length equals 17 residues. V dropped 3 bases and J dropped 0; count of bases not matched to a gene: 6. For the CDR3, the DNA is TGTGCCAGCAGCGCGCCACAGGGGTTCTCTGGGGCCAACGTCCTGACTTTC. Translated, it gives CASSAPQGFSGANVLTF.

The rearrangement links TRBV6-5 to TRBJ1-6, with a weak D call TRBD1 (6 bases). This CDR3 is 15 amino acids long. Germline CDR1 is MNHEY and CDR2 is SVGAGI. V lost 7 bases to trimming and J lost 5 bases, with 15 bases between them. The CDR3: CASNYRDTDNSPLHF. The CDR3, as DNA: TGTGCCAGCAACTATCGGGACACCGATAATTCACCCCTCCACTTT.

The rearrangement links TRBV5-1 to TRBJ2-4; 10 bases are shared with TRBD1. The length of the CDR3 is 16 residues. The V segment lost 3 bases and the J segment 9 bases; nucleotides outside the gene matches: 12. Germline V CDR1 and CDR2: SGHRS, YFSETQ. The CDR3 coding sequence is TGCGCCAGCAGCTCTGTTTCACCCGGACAGGGGGGCATTCAGTACTTC. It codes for CASSSVSPGQGGIQYF.

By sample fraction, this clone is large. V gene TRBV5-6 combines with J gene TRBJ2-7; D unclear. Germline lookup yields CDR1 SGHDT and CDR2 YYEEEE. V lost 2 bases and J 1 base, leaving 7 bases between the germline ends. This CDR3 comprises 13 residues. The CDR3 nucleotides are TGTGCCAGCAGCTTTGGAGTTTCCTACGAGCAGTACTTC. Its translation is CASSFGVSYEQYF.

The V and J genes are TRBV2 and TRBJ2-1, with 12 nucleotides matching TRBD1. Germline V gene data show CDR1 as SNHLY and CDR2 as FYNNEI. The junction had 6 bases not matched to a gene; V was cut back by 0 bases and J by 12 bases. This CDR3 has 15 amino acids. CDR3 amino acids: CASSEAGQGAVGQFF. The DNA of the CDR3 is TGTGCCAGCAGTGAAGCGGGACAGGGGGCAGTAGGGCAGTTCTTC. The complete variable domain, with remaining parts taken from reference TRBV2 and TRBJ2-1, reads EPEVTQTPSHQVTQMGQEVILRCVPISNHLYFYWYRQILGQKVEFLVSFYNNEISEKSEIFDDQFSVERPDGSNFTLKIRSTKLEDSAMYFCASSEAGQGAVGQFFGPGTRLTVL.

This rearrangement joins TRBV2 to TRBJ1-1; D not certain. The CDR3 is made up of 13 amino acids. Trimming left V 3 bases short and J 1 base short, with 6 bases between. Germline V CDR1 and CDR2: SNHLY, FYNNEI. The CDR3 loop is CASSDSPNTEAFF. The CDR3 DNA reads TGTGCCAGCAGTGATAGCCCGAACACTGAAGCTTTCTTT.

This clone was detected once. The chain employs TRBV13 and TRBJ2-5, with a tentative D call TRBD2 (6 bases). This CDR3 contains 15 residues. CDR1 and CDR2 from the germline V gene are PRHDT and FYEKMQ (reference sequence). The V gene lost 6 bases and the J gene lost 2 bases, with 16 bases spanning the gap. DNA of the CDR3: TGTGCCAGCAGGGGGACTCCCCTAGGGCAAGAGACCCAGTACTTC. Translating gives CASRGTPLGQETQYF. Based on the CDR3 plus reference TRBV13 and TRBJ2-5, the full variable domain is AAGVIQSPRHLIKEKRETATLKCYPIPRHDTVYWYQQGPGQDPQFLISFYEKMQSDKGSIPDRFSAQQFSDYHSELNMSSLELGDSALYFCASRGTPLGQETQYFGPGTRLLVL.

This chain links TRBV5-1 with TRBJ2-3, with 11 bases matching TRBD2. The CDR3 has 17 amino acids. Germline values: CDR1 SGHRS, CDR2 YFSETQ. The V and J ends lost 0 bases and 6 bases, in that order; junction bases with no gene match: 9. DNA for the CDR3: TGCGCCAGCAGCTTGGAGGTTAGCGGGGGGGCCCCCGATACGCAGTATTTT. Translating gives CASSLEVSGGAPDTQYF. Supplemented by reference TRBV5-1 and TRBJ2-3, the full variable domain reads KAGVTQTPRYLIKTRGQQVTLSCSPISGHRSVSWYQQTPGQGLQFLFEYFSETQRNKGNFPGRFSGRQFSNSRSEMNVSTLELGDSALYLCASSLEVSGGAPDTQYFGPGTRLTVL.

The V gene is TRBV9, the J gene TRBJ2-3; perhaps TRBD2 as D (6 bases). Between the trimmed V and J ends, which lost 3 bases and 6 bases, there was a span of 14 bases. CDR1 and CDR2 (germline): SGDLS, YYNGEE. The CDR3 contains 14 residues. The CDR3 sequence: CASSGGDPFDTQYF. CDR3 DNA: TGTGCCAGCAGCGGGGGGGATCCTTTTGATACGCAGTATTTT.

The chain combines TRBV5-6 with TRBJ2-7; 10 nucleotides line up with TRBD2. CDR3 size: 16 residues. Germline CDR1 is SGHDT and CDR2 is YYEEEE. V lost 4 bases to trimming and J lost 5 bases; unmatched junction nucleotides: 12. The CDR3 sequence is CASSLGGVAGGHEQYF. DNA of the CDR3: TGTGCCAGCAGCCTCGGGGGCGTAGCGGGGGGACACGAGCAGTACTTC.

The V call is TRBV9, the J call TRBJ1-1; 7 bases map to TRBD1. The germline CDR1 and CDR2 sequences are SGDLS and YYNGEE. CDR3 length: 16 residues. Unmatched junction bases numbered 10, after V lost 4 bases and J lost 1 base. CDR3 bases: TGTGCCAGCAGCCCAAGGAGCGGACAGGAGAACACTGAAGCTTTCTTT. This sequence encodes CASSPRSGQENTEAFF.

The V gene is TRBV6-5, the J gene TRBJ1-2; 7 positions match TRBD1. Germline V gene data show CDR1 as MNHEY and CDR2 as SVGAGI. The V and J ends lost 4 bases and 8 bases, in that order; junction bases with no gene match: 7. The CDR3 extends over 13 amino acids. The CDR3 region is CASSLAGGEGYTF. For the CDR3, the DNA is TGTGCCAGCAGTTTGGCAGGGGGAGAAGGCTACACCTTC.

The CDR3 nucleotides are TGTGCCAGCAGCCCTGGGACCGGGGGGTTCTACAATGAGCAGTTCTTC. This encodes CASSPGTGGFYNEQFF. This chain connects TRBV5-4 to TRBJ2-1, with 7 nucleotides matching TRBD2. The CDR3 has 16 residues. Germline values: CDR1 SGHNT, CDR2 YYREEE (reference sequence). J was trimmed by 3 bases and V by 4 bases; bases with no gene match: 10.

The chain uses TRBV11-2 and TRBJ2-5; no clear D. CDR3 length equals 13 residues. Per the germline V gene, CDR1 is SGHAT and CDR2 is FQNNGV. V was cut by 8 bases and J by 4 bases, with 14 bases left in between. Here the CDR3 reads CASGRNRRETQYF. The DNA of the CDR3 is TGTGCCAGCGGGCGAAATCGTCGAGAGACCCAGTACTTC. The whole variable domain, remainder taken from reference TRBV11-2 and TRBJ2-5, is EAGVAQSPRYKIIEKRQSVAFWCNPISGHATLYWYQQILGQGPKLLIQFQNNGVVDDSQLPKDRFSAERLKGVDSTLKIQPAKLEDSAVYLCASGRNRRETQYFGPGTRLLVL.

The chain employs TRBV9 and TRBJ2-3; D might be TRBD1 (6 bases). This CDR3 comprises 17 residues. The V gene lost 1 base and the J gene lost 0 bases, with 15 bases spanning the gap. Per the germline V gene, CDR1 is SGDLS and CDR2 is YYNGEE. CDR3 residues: CASSVPTRTASTDTQYF. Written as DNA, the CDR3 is TGTGCCAGCAGCGTACCTACTCGGACAGCTAGCACAGATACGCAGTATTTT.

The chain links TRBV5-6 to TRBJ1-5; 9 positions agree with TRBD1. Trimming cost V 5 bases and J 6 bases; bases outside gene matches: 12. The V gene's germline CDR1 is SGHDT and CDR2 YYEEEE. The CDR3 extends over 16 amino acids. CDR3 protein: CASSKDRGGLSQPQHF. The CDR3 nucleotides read TGTGCCAGCAGTAAGGACAGGGGCGGATTGAGTCAGCCCCAGCATTTT.